Following are 9 T cell receptor beta chains from one sample sequenced in a study of graft-versus-host responses after intestinal transplantation. The assay was immunoSEQ multiplex PCR, and TCRdb's table has in-frame clones only and misses some. Among 15,000 to 20,000 clones, over 75% were seen once, and the ten largest hold around 1.9%. The material was PBMCs, obtained 14 days after transplant. These receptors all stem from a human patient who received an intestinal transplant, so some T cells may come from the graft donor.

J is TRBJ2-3 and V is TRBV27; 8 positions agree with TRBD2. V gave up 6 bases and J gave up 1 base; unmatched junction bases: 0. From germline, CDR1 is MNHEY and CDR2 SMNVEV (reference sequence). This CDR3 spans 13 amino acids. In DNA form, the CDR3 reads TGTGCCAGCAGAGCGGGGGGCACAGATACGCAGTATTTT. Translating it yields CASRAGGTDTQYF.

V and J are TRBV6-6 and TRBJ2-7; 14 nucleotides line up with TRBD2. The CDR3 extends over 15 amino acids. Germline V gene lookup returns CDR1 MNHNY and CDR2 SVGAGI (reference sequence). The V and J ends lost 6 bases and 5 bases, in that order; junction bases with no gene match: 6. CDR3 DNA: TGTGCCAGCAGCCTGGGACTAGCGGGAGTTGACGAGCAGTACTTC. It translates to CASSLGLAGVDEQYF.

The V and J genes are TRBV5-1 and TRBJ2-3; TRBD1 matches at 7 bases. The CDR3 length is 14 residues. V lost 2 bases, J lost 1 base, and 1 base stayed unmatched. CDR1 is SGHRS, CDR2 YFSETQ, per germline. DNA of the CDR3: TGCGCCAGCAGCTTCGGGACAGGCACAGATACGCAGTATTTT. This encodes CASSFGTGTDTQYF.

This clone was detected a few times. The V call is TRBV13, the J call TRBJ2-5; TRBD2 agrees at 7 bases. Losses at the gene ends were 5 bases for V and 2 bases for J; bases not matched to a gene: 14. Germline loops: CDR1 PRHDT, CDR2 FYEKMQ (reference sequence). This CDR3 has 17 amino acids. The CDR3 region is CASSVIGASGTQETQYF. The CDR3 nucleotides are TGTGCCAGCAGCGTGATAGGGGCTAGCGGAACTCAAGAGACCCAGTACTTC.

The table lists this clone with a count of one. V is TRBV28 and J is TRBJ2-3, with 7 bases lining up with TRBD2. V shed 2 bases and J 2 bases; nucleotides not matched to a gene: 7. This CDR3 is 16 amino acids long. Germline V lookup: CDR1 MDHEN, CDR2 SYDVKM. The CDR3 loop is CASSLGASGTTDTQYF. CDR3 nucleotides: TGTGCCAGCAGTTTAGGGGCTAGCGGCACCACAGATACGCAGTATTTT.

The chain links TRBV10-2 to TRBJ2-1; the match to TRBD1 covers 8 bases. Per the germline V gene, CDR1 is WSHSY and CDR2 is SAAADI. CDR3 size: 14 residues. The V and J ends lost 7 bases and 1 base, in that order; junction bases with no gene match: 3. The CDR3 DNA follows: TGCGCCAGCACCTGGACAGGGTCCTACAATGAGCAGTTCTTC. Encoded protein: CASTWTGSYNEQFF.

The chain joins TRBV2 to TRBJ1-5, with TRBD1 matching over 7 bases. The CDR3 sequence is 12 residues long. J gave up 4 bases and V 8 bases, and 2 bases lay outside the gene matches. The germline gives CDR1 SNHLY, CDR2 FYNNEI. The CDR3, as DNA: TGTGCCAGCCGACAGGGTAATCAGCCCCAGCATTTT. Its protein product is CASRQGNQPQHF.

This chain uses TRBV5-1 with TRBJ2-3, with 7 bases lining up with TRBD1. Per germline, CDR1 SGHRS and CDR2 YFSETQ. With V trimmed by 5 bases and J by 4 bases, 1 base remained unmatched. This CDR3 contains 12 residues. The CDR3 sequence is CASRQGADTQYF. The CDR3 DNA reads as TGCGCCAGCAGGCAGGGGGCAGATACGCAGTATTTT. The variable domain in full, completed from reference TRBV5-1 and TRBJ2-3, reads KAGVTQTPRYLIKTRGQQVTLSCSPISGHRSVSWYQQTPGQGLQFLFEYFSETQRNKGNFPGRFSGRQFSNSRSEMNVSTLELGDSALYLCASRQGADTQYFGPGTRLTVL.

J is TRBJ1-5 and V is TRBV21-1. TRBV21-1 constitutes a pseudogene. The length of the CDR3 is 15 residues. The CDR3 nucleotides are TGTGCCAGCAGCGCGGCGGCATATAGCAATCAGCCCCAGCATTTT. Translated: CASSAAAYSNQPQHF.